The 25 T cell receptor beta chains below come from one sample, sequenced in a study of spatial heterogeneity in lung cancer. This sample's time point: sample taken at primary tumor resection. Broader study findings: Tumoral mutation counts were tracked by counts of expanded intratumoral alpha and beta TCRs.

A single record per CDR3 protein comes from TCRdb applying MiXCR to the 5' RACE reads. The top ten clones hold over 30% of a sample with several thousand distinct CDR3 sequences, under 9.5% of them seen once. No antigen has been assigned to these receptors. The input for sequencing was lung tumor tissue, taken at surgery. All receptors derive from a female donor with early-stage non-small cell lung cancer.

The genes are TRBV12-3 or TRBV12-4 and TRBJ2-3; D unresolved. V was pared by 2 bases and J by 3 bases, with 0 bases between. This CDR3 is built from 11 residues. Here the CDR3 reads CASSLTDTQYF. The DNA for the CDR3 is TGTGCCAGCAGTTTAACAGATACGCAGTATTTT.

By sample share, this clonotype is hyperexpanded. The chain carries TRBV29-1 and TRBJ1-2, with D perhaps matching TRBD1 (5 bases). V was trimmed by 8 bases and J by 4 bases, leaving 20 bases between them. CDR3 length: 14 residues. The germline CDR1 and CDR2 sequences are SQVTM and ANQGSEA. The DNA for the CDR3 is TGCAGCCCCACATCGCGCGAGGGGTCCTATGGCTACACCTTC. Its protein product is CSPTSREGSYGYTF.

This clonotype came up many times. This sequence joins TRBV19 and TRBJ2-2, with 7 bases lining up with TRBD2. The V gene's germline CDR1 is LNHDA and CDR2 SQIVND (reference sequence). The CDR3 has 13 amino acids. The V segment lost 9 bases and the J segment 7 bases; nucleotides outside the gene matches: 8. In DNA, the CDR3 is TGTGCCAGCCGCGGGGGAACGAGCGGGGAGCTGTTTTTT. Translating it yields CASRGGTSGELFF.

At least ten counts were recorded for this clonotype. This chain joins TRBV6-5 and TRBJ2-3, with 7 nucleotides matching TRBD2. Germline lookup yields CDR1 MNHEY and CDR2 SVGAGI. V lost 0 bases, J lost 6 bases, and 9 bases stayed unmatched. This CDR3 comprises 16 residues. CDR3 DNA: TGTGCCAGCAGTTACTCGCCGCTCGGGGGGTCCGATACGCAGTATTTT. Translation gives CASSYSPLGGSDTQYF.

Relative to its sample, this clonotype is medium-sized (0.01 to 0.1%). The CDR3 DNA follows: TGCGCCAGCAGCAGCCGGGAGGCGGATTCACCCCTCCACTTT. Translated: CASSSREADSPLHF. The gene calls are TRBV5-1 and TRBJ1-6; no firm D call. This CDR3 is 14 amino acids long. Trimming removed 4 bases from V and 8 bases from J, with 13 bases in between. Per germline, CDR1 SGHRS and CDR2 YFSETQ.

This clonotype was observed at least ten times. The V call is TRBV5-5, the J call TRBJ1-1; D unclear. Trimming took off 2 bases at V and 2 bases at J, with 7 bases between the two ends. Germline V lookup: CDR1 SGHKS, CDR2 YYEKEE (reference sequence). This CDR3 region has 13 residues. DNA of the CDR3: TGTGCCAGCAGCTTCACAGATAACACTGAAGCTTTCTTT. It specifies CASSFTDNTEAFF. Full variable domain (remainder filled in from reference TRBV5-5 and TRBJ1-1): DAGVTQSPTHLIKTRGQQVTLRCSPISGHKSVSWYQQVLGQGPQFIFQYYEKEERGRGNFPDRFSARQFPNYSSELNVNALLLGDSALYLCASSFTDNTEAFFGQGTRLTVV.

J is TRBJ1-1 and V is TRBV5-6; D not resolved. CDR3 length: 14 amino acids. V lost 2 bases and J lost 4, with 12 bases in between. CDR1 and CDR2 from the germline V gene are SGHDT and YYEEEE. CDR3 residues: CASSFRSGVTEAFF. The DNA for the CDR3 is TGTGCCAGCAGCTTTCGTTCAGGCGTCACTGAAGCTTTCTTT.

This clonotype appeared many times. The chain has TRBV7-8 and TRBJ1-4, with D maybe TRBD1 (6 bases). CDR3 size: 18 residues. Trimming cost V 1 base and J 0 bases, with 15 bases left between them. The V gene's germline CDR1 is SGHVS and CDR2 FQNEAQ. CDR3 residues: CASSLVPGAHPTNEKLFF. CDR3 bases: TGTGCCAGCAGCTTAGTCCCGGGGGCGCACCCAACTAATGAAAAACTGTTTTTT. Full variable domain (outside the CDR3, taken from reference TRBV7-8 and TRBJ1-4): GAGVSQSPRYKVAKRGQDVALRCDPISGHVSLFWYQQALGQGPEFLTYFQNEAQLDKSGLPSDRFFAERPEGSVSTLKIQRTQQEDSAVYLCASSLVPGAHPTNEKLFFGSGTQLSVL.

The sample holds many counts of this clonotype. CDR3 DNA sequence: TGCGCCAGCAGTGAAGGTCAGCAACATCAGCCCCAGCATTTT. As protein: CASSEGQQHQPQHF. This chain uses TRBV10-2 with TRBJ1-5; D is undetermined. Germline V gene lookup returns CDR1 WSHSY and CDR2 SAAADI. The CDR3 has 14 residues. Deletions cut 3 bases from V and 5 bases from J, with 11 bases between.

This clonotype qualifies as medium-sized. The chain employs TRBV3-1 and TRBJ1-3; D is ambiguous. This CDR3 is built from 15 residues. V lost 1 base and J lost 0, with 7 bases in between. Germline CDR1 LGHDT, CDR2 YNNKEL (reference sequence). Here the CDR3 DNA reads TGTGCCAGCAGCCAAGTGCGGGACTCTGGAAACACCATATATTTT. Translated, it gives CASSQVRDSGNTIYF.

By share, this clonotype counts as medium-sized. The chain joins TRBV28 to TRBJ2-7, with unresolved D. Germline CDR1 MDHEN, CDR2 SYDVKM. The CDR3 is 13 residues long. V lost 5 bases to trimming and J lost 2 bases, with 10 bases between them. CDR3 in amino acids: CASSVRGTYEQYV. Written as DNA, the CDR3 is TGTGCCAGCAGTGTTCGCGGTACCTACGAGCAGTACGTC.

By share, this clonotype counts as medium-sized. The chain recombines TRBV28 with TRBJ2-1; 10 bases map to TRBD2. This CDR3 is 19 amino acids long. V gave up 2 bases and J gave up 9 bases; unmatched junction bases: 19. The germline V gene has CDR1 MDHEN and CDR2 SYDVKM. CDR3 nucleotides: TGTGCCAGCAGTTTAACCCCTCCGTTTGGAGCGGGGGGGGGAGGTGAGCAGTTCTTC. Its protein product is CASSLTPPFGAGGGGEQFF.

This clonotype is labeled as medium-sized. The chain carries TRBV7-3 and TRBJ1-1; possibly TRBD1 for D (5 bases). V dropped 1 base and J dropped 4 bases, with 19 bases sitting between them. Germline CDR1 is SGHTA and CDR2 is FQGTGA. The CDR3 consists of 17 residues. The CDR3 protein is CASSLNPLGGGGTEAFF. CDR3 DNA sequence: TGTGCCAGCAGCTTAAATCCCCTTGGGGGTGGGGGCACTGAAGCTTTCTTT.

In its sample, this clonotype was seen many times. The gene calls are TRBV20-1 and TRBJ2-3; maybe TRBD2 (5 bases). Germline-derived CDR1 and CDR2 are DFQATT and SNEGSKA (reference sequence). The CDR3 contains 14 residues. The CDR3 here is CASGFWDGTDTQYF. CDR3 sequence (DNA): TGCGCCAGCGGCTTTTGGGATGGCACAGATACGCAGTATTTT.

This clonotype showed up many times. This sequence joins TRBV6-1 and TRBJ2-7, with 8 bases matching TRBD2. Losses at the gene ends were 4 bases for V and 0 bases for J; bases not matched to a gene: 8. Germline V CDR1 and CDR2: MNHNS, SASEGT. The CDR3 has 16 residues. The CDR3 DNA reads as TGTGCCAGCAGTGTTTCTAGCGGGTTTAGCTCCTACGAGCAGTACTTC. Translation gives CASSVSSGFSSYEQYF.

This clonotype occurred many times. The rearrangement joins TRBV11-2 to TRBJ2-2; D unresolved. Germline lookup yields CDR1 SGHAT and CDR2 FQNNGV. The CDR3 contains 13 residues. V was pared by 7 bases and J by 4 bases, with 10 bases between. CDR3 nucleotides: TGTGCCAGCACCCTATTGCGCACCGGGGAGCTGTTTTTT. Residues: CASTLLRTGELFF.

At least ten counts were recorded for this clonotype. This chain joins TRBV19 and TRBJ1-4; tentative D call: TRBD1 (6 bases). The V and J ends lost 3 bases and 3 bases respectively, with 8 bases between them. This CDR3 is 14 amino acids long. Germline V gene lookup returns CDR1 LNHDA and CDR2 SQIVND (reference sequence). The CDR3 region has the DNA TGTGCCAGTAGTATCGGGACACCTAATGAAAAACTGTTTTTT. Amino acid sequence: CASSIGTPNEKLFF. Looking up the rest from reference TRBV19 and TRBJ1-4 gives the full variable domain: DGGITQSPKYLFRKEGQNVTLSCEQNLNHDAMYWYRQDPGQGLRLIYYSQIVNDFQKGDIAEGYSVSREKKESFPLTVTSAQKNPTAFYLCASSIGTPNEKLFFGSGTQLSVL.

This clonotype was seen many times. The V call is TRBV28, the J call TRBJ2-5; no clear D gene. The CDR3 covers 11 residues. Germline values: CDR1 MDHEN, CDR2 SYDVKM. V gave up 6 bases and J gave up 1 base, with 3 bases separating them. CDR3 in amino acids: CASRRQETQYF. In DNA form, the CDR3 reads TGTGCCAGCAGGCGCCAAGAGACCCAGTACTTC.

This clonotype was counted many times. This rearrangement joins TRBV6-2 or TRBV6-3 to TRBJ2-1; 9 bases fit TRBD2. Germline CDR1 and CDR2: MNHEY and SVGEGT. V shed 5 bases and J 3 bases; nucleotides not matched to a gene: 11. The CDR3 covers 17 residues. The DNA of the CDR3 is TGTGCCAGCAGTCGCAACTTAGCGGGAGCCGGCTACAATGAGCAGTTCTTC. Translated: CASSRNLAGAGYNEQFF.

This clonotype has a count of ten or more. The chain is built from TRBV3-1 and TRBJ1-3, with 10 nucleotides matching TRBD1. Germline CDR1 and CDR2: LGHDT and YNNKEL (reference sequence). V trimming: 1 base; J trimming: 7 bases; junction bases outside the gene matches: 4. The CDR3 sequence is 15 residues long. CDR3 nucleotides: TGTGCCAGCAGCCAAGTGAAGACAGGGGGCAACACCATATATTTT. Its protein is CASSQVKTGGNTIYF.

This clonotype was picked up many times. In DNA, the CDR3 is TGTGCCAGCAACCAGGAAAGTAACACTGAAGCTTTCTTT. Its translation: CASNQESNTEAFF. This rearrangement joins TRBV12-3 or TRBV12-4 to TRBJ1-1, with unresolved D. V lost 7 bases, J lost 2 bases, and 11 bases lay in between. The CDR3 length is 13 residues.

By sample share, this clonotype is medium-sized. The CDR3: CSVGIGVAGAKNIQYF. The CDR3 region has the DNA TGCAGCGTTGGAATCGGAGTAGCGGGAGCCAAAAACATTCAGTACTTC. J is TRBJ2-4 and V is TRBV29-1; TRBD2 matches 7 bases. Germline loops: CDR1 SQVTM, CDR2 ANQGSEA. The V segment lost 4 bases and the J segment 0 bases; nucleotides outside the gene matches: 9. This CDR3 contains 16 residues.

V usage is TRBV28 and J usage is TRBJ1-5, with 7 positions matching TRBD1. The V segment lost 8 bases and the J segment 6 bases; nucleotides outside the gene matches: 7. The CDR3 is made up of 13 amino acids. The V gene's germline CDR1 is MDHEN and CDR2 SYDVKM. CDR3 nucleotide sequence: TGTGCCAGCGGCCGACAGGGCCGTCAGCCCCAGCATTTT. Protein: CASGRQGRQPQHF.

Within the sample, this clonotype is large. This chain uses TRBV14 with TRBJ1-1; D remains unclear. Trimming stripped 2 bases from V and 5 bases from J, with 9 bases between. The CDR3 is 13 amino acids. Per the germline V gene, CDR1 is SGHDN and CDR2 is FVKESK. The CDR3 loop is CASSQSPRTEAFF. The CDR3 DNA reads as TGTGCCAGCAGCCAATCGCCGAGAACTGAAGCTTTCTTT.

Many counts were recorded for this clonotype. The chain joins TRBV20-1 to TRBJ2-3, with D possibly matching TRBD1 (6 bases). Trimming took 0 bases from V and 2 from J, leaving 9 bases between them. Germline V gene sequence: CDR1 DFQATT, CDR2 SNEGSKA (reference sequence). The length of the CDR3 is 14 residues. CDR3 amino acids: CSARERTATDTQYF. CDR3 DNA: TGCAGTGCTAGAGAACGGACAGCCACAGATACGCAGTATTTT.